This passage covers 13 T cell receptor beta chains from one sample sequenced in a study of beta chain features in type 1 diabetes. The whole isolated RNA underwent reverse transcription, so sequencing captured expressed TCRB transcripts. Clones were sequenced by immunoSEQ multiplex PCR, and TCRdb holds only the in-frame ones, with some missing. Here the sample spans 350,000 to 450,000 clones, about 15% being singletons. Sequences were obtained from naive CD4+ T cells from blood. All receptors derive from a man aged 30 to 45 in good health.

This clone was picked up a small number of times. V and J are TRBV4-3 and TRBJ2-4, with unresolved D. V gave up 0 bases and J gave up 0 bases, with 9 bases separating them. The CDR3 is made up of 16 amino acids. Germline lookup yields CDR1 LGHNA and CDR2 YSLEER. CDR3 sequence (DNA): TGCGCCAGCAGCCAAGAACGGCTAATAGCCAAAAACATTCAGTACTTC. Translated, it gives CASSQERLIAKNIQYF.

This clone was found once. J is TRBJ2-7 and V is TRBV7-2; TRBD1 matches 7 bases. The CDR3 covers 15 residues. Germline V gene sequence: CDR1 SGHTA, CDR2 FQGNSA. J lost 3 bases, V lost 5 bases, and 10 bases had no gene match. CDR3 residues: CASSPQVGDSYEQYF. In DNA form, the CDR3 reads TGTGCCAGCAGCCCACAAGTAGGGGACAGCTACGAGCAGTACTTC.

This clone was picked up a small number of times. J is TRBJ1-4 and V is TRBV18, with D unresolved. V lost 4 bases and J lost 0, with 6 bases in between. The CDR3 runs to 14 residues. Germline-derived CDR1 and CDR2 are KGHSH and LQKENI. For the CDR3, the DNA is TGTGCCAGCTCACAGGGAGCAACTAATGAAAAACTGTTTTTT. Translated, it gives CASSQGATNEKLFF.

The CDR3 DNA follows: TGCGCCAGCAGCCAAGATCTGACAGATACGCAGTATTTT. Translation gives CASSQDLTDTQYF. The rearrangement links TRBV4-3 to TRBJ2-3; D not resolved. V was shortened by 0 bases and J by 3 bases, with 4 bases between the two germline ends. The CDR3 totals 13 residues. CDR1 and CDR2 from the germline V gene are LGHNA and YSLEER.

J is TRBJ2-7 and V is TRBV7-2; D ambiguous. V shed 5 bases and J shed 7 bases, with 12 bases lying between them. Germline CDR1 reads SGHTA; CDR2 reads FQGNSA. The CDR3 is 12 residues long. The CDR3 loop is CASSVGLGEQYF. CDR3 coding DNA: TGTGCCAGCAGCGTAGGCCTCGGGGAGCAGTACTTC.

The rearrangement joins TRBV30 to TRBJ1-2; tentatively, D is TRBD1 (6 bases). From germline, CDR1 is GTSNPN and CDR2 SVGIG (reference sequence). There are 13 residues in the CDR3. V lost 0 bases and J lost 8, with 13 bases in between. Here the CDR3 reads CAWSVDRSTGYTF. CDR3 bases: TGTGCCTGGAGTGTTGACAGGTCCACCGGCTACACCTTC.

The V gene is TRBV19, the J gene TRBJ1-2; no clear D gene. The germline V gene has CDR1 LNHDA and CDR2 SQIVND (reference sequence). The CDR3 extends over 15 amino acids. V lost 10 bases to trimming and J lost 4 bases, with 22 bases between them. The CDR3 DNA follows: TGTGCCACCCTTACCGAATTGACACTGGGCTATGGCTACACCTTC. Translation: CATLTELTLGYGYTF. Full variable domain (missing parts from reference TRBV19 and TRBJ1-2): DGGITQSPKYLFRKEGQNVTLSCEQNLNHDAMYWYRQDPGQGLRLIYYSQIVNDFQKGDIAEGYSVSREKKESFPLTVTSAQKNPTAFYLCATLTELTLGYGYTFGSGTRLTVV.

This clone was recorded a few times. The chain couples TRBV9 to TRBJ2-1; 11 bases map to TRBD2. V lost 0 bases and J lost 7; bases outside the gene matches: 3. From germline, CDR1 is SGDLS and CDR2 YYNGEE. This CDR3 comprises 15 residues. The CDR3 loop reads CASSVEGLAANEQFF. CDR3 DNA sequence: TGTGCCAGCAGCGTAGAGGGACTAGCGGCAAATGAGCAGTTCTTC.

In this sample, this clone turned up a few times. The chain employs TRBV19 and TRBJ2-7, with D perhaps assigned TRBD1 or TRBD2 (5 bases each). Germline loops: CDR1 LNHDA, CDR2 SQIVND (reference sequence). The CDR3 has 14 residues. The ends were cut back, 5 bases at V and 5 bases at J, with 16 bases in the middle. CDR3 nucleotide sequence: TGTGCCAGTAGTCGGGGCAGCGGACCGGACGAGCAGTACTTC. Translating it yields CASSRGSGPDEQYF.

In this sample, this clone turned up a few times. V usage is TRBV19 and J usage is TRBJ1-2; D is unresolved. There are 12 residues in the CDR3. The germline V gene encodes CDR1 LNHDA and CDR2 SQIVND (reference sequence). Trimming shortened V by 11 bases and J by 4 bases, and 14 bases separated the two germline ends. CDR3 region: CALWASLYGYTF. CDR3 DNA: TGTGCCCTTTGGGCTTCCCTCTATGGCTACACCTTC.

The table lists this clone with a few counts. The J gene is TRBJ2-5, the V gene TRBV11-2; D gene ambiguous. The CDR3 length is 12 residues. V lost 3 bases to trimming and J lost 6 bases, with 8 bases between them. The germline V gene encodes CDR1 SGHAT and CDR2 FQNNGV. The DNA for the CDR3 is TGTGCCAGCAGCTTGGTGAGGCAGACCCAGTACTTC. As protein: CASSLVRQTQYF.

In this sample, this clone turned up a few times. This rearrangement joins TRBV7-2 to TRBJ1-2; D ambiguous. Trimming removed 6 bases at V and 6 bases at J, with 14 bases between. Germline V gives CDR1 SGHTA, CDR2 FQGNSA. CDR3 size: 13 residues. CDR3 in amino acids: CASSVGRENGYTF. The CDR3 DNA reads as TGTGCCAGCAGTGTTGGAAGGGAAAATGGCTACACCTTC.

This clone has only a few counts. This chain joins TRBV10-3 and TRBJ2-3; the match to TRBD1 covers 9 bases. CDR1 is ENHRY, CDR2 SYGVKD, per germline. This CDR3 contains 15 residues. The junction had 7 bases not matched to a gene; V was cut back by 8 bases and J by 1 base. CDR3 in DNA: TGTGCCATCGGGGTTTGGACAGGGGGCACAGATACGCAGTATTTT. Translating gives CAIGVWTGGTDTQYF.